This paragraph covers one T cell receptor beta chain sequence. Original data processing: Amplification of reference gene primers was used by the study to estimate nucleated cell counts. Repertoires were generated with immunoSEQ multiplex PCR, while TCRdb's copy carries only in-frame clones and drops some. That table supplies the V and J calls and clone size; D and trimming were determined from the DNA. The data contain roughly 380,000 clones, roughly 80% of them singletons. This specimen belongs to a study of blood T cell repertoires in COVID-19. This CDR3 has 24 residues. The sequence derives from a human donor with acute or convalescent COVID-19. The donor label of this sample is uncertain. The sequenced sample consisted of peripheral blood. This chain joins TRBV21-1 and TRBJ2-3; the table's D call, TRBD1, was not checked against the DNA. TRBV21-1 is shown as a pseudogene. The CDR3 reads CASTTPGQEETQRGRPSIPDTQYF. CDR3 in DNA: TGTGCCAGCACCACACCGGGACAGGAAGAGACCCAGCGCGGCCGGCCCAGTATCCCAGATACGCAGTATTTT.